Below, 5 T cell receptor beta chains from the same sample are listed, as sequenced in a study of shared clonotypes between healthy human individuals. Profiled with immunoSEQ multiplex PCR; TCRdb holds only in-frame clones, not every one. The sample has 400,000 to 600,000 clones, over 60% seen once. Specimen: PBMCs. The receptors derive from a woman aged 40-49 years in good health. Some clones in this sample may be carry-over from other donors' samples.

This chain uses TRBV28 with TRBJ1-3, with a weak D call TRBD1 (6 bases). Germline values: CDR1 MDHEN, CDR2 SYDVKM. V was trimmed by 7 bases and J by 0 bases, leaving 19 bases between them. The CDR3 totals 17 residues. Here the CDR3 DNA reads TGTGCCAGCACTCACAAGGGACATTCTTACTCTGGAAACACCATATATTTT. Its translation: CASTHKGHSYSGNTIYF.

The chain recombines TRBV9 with TRBJ2-1, with 11 bases that match TRBD2. The CDR3 length is 15 residues. With 3 bases clipped from V and 9 bases from J, the junction kept 8 bases outside the gene matches. Germline loops: CDR1 SGDLS, CDR2 YYNGEE. The CDR3 protein is CASSALAGGGVEQFF. CDR3 in DNA: TGTGCCAGCAGCGCCCTAGCGGGAGGTGGGGTTGAGCAGTTCTTC.

The chain joins TRBV9 to TRBJ2-1, with 10 bases matching TRBD2. The ends lost 4 bases at V and 7 bases at J; junction bases unmatched: 14. The V gene's germline CDR1 is SGDLS and CDR2 YYNGEE. The CDR3 extends over 17 amino acids. CDR3 sequence: CASSFTITSGTENEQFF. Written as DNA, the CDR3 is TGTGCCAGCAGCTTTACTATCACTAGCGGGACCGAAAATGAGCAGTTCTTC.

Only a few counts were recorded for this clone. This rearrangement joins TRBV7-3 to TRBJ2-3, with TRBD1 matching over 8 bases. Trimming removed 5 bases from V and 2 bases from J; junction bases left unmatched: 6. Germline V gene sequence: CDR1 SGHTA, CDR2 FQGTGA. The CDR3 totals 15 residues. The CDR3 region is CASSTGQGATDTQYF. The CDR3 DNA reads as TGTGCCAGCAGCACCGGACAGGGCGCCACAGATACGCAGTATTTT.

The rearrangement joins TRBV10-1 to TRBJ2-3; either TRBD1 or TRBD2 may fit D (5 bases each). The germline V and J ends were trimmed by 2 bases and 2 bases, with 8 bases remaining between them. The CDR3 totals 14 residues. Germline loops: CDR1 WNHNN, CDR2 SYGVQD (reference sequence). CDR3 nucleotides: TGCGCCAGCAGTGAGAGGGGAGACACAGATACGCAGTATTTT. Protein product: CASSERGDTDTQYF.